This is a list of T cell receptor beta chains from one sample in a study of blood T cells in healthy people across ages. TCRdb redid the calling of the 5' RACE reads with MiXCR, one entry per CDR3 protein. The table includes about 1.1 million distinct CDR3 sequences, around two fifths detected once. Sequencing was carried out using blood. These receptors all stem from a young man in good health. CDR3s include the opening cysteine and the closing phenylalanine or tryptophan. Each record gives: clone size, V gene, D gene, J gene, CDR3 protein, CDR3 DNA. A D gene is named only where the DNA matches it firmly. Size is stated for part of the rows, as once, few or many counts, or as a class when the clone is expanded.

abundance: few; v_gene: TRBV9; d_gene: .; j_gene: TRBJ1-2; CDR3aa: CASSVGAGGMNMGYTF; CDR3nt: TGTGCCAGCAGCGTAGGTGCAGGAGGGATGAATATGGGCTACACCTTC
abundance: .; v_gene: TRBV19; d_gene: .; j_gene: TRBJ1-1; CDR3aa: CASSISPGGNTEAFF; CDR3nt: TGTGCCAGTAGTATCAGTCCCGGCGGTAACACTGAAGCTTTCTTT
abundance: few; v_gene: TRBV10-3; d_gene: .; j_gene: TRBJ1-1; CDR3aa: CAISGTTPGVGEAFF; CDR3nt: TGTGCCATCAGTGGAACAACGCCAGGGGTAGGAGAAGCTTTCTTT
abundance: few; v_gene: TRBV12-3/TRBV12-4; d_gene: .; j_gene: TRBJ1-4; CDR3aa: CASRLGGRGEKLFF; CDR3nt: TGTGCCAGCAGACTGGGGGGTCGAGGAGAAAAACTGTTTTTT
abundance: .; v_gene: TRBV5-1; d_gene: .; j_gene: TRBJ2-1; CDR3aa: CASSQITGKPVNEQFF; CDR3nt: TGCGCCAGCAGCCAGATTACAGGGAAGCCGGTCAATGAGCAGTTCTTC
abundance: .; v_gene: TRBV4-1; d_gene: TRBD1; j_gene: TRBJ1-5; CDR3aa: CASSPRDRAHQPQHF; CDR3nt: TGCGCCAGCAGCCCCCGGGACAGGGCCCATCAGCCCCAGCATTTT
abundance: .; v_gene: TRBV7-8; d_gene: .; j_gene: TRBJ2-4; CDR3aa: CASSLPPRAKNIRYF; CDR3nt: TGTGCCAGCAGCCTGCCGCCTAGGGCCAAAAACATTCGGTACTTC
abundance: few; v_gene: TRBV5-1; d_gene: .; j_gene: TRBJ1-1; CDR3aa: CASRTRQDTEAFF; CDR3nt: TGCGCCAGCAGGACGCGACAGGACACTGAAGCTTTCTTT
abundance: few; v_gene: TRBV20-1; d_gene: TRBD2; j_gene: TRBJ2-5; CDR3aa: CSAPLAGGNQETQYF; CDR3nt: TGCAGTGCTCCCTTGGCGGGGGGGAACCAAGAGACCCAGTACTTC
abundance: few; v_gene: TRBV14; d_gene: .; j_gene: TRBJ1-2; CDR3aa: CASSHPDHRDYTF; CDR3nt: TGTGCCAGCAGCCACCCCGACCACAGGGACTACACCTTC
abundance: .; v_gene: TRBV20-1; d_gene: TRBD1; j_gene: TRBJ2-3; CDR3aa: CSARSGGQGGRTDTQYF; CDR3nt: TGCAGTGCTAGAAGTGGGGGACAGGGAGGGAGGACAGATACGCAGTATTTT
abundance: .; v_gene: TRBV20-1; d_gene: TRBD2; j_gene: TRBJ2-1; CDR3aa: CSARSMGTRSYNEQFF; CDR3nt: TGCAGTGCTAGATCCATGGGGACTAGATCTTACAATGAGCAGTTCTTC
abundance: .; v_gene: TRBV28; d_gene: TRBD1; j_gene: TRBJ1-5; CDR3aa: CASSFSTGGNNQPQHF; CDR3nt: TGTGCCAGCAGTTTTTCGACAGGGGGCAACAATCAGCCCCAGCATTTT
abundance: .; v_gene: TRBV6-2/TRBV6-3; d_gene: .; j_gene: TRBJ1-2; CDR3aa: CASSYEALGRNGYTF; CDR3nt: TGTGCCAGCAGTTACGAAGCCCTTGGACGGAATGGCTACACCTTC
abundance: many; v_gene: TRBV5-1; d_gene: TRBD1; j_gene: TRBJ2-1; CDR3aa: CASSLPDRSYNEQFF; CDR3nt: TGCGCCAGCAGCTTGCCGGACAGGAGTTACAATGAGCAGTTCTTC
abundance: .; v_gene: TRBV12-3/TRBV12-4; d_gene: .; j_gene: TRBJ2-1; CDR3aa: CASSFSGAPYNEQFF; CDR3nt: TGTGCCAGCAGTTTCTCGGGGGCCCCCTACAATGAGCAGTTCTTC
abundance: .; v_gene: TRBV18; d_gene: .; j_gene: TRBJ1-4; CDR3aa: CASSPVGFYEKLFF; CDR3nt: TGTGCCAGCTCACCGGTCGGTTTTTATGAAAAACTGTTTTTT
abundance: .; v_gene: TRBV25-1; d_gene: .; j_gene: TRBJ1-4; CDR3aa: CASSGAGRGGEKLFF; CDR3nt: TGTGCCAGCAGTGGGGCGGGGCGAGGGGGTGAAAAACTGTTTTTT
abundance: .; v_gene: TRBV12-3/TRBV12-4; d_gene: TRBD1; j_gene: TRBJ1-3; CDR3aa: CASSFRTGRNTIYF; CDR3nt: TGTGCCAGCAGTTTTCGGACAGGGAGGAACACCATATATTTT
abundance: .; v_gene: TRBV5-4; d_gene: .; j_gene: TRBJ2-7; CDR3aa: CASSWNYNEQYF; CDR3nt: TGTGCCAGCAGCTGGAATTACAATGAGCAGTACTTC
abundance: .; v_gene: TRBV21-1; d_gene: .; j_gene: TRBJ1-2; CDR3aa: CASSKVGGRAYGYTF; CDR3nt: TGTGCCAGCAGCAAAGTGGGGGGGCGCGCCTATGGCTACACCTTC
abundance: .; v_gene: TRBV6-2/TRBV6-3; d_gene: .; j_gene: TRBJ1-1; CDR3aa: CASIKTPGYNTEAFF; CDR3nt: TGTGCCAGCATCAAAACTCCAGGGTACAACACTGAAGCTTTCTTT
abundance: .; v_gene: TRBV20-1; d_gene: TRBD2; j_gene: TRBJ2-3; CDR3aa: CSARAPAGATVDTQYF; CDR3nt: TGCAGTGCTAGAGCCCCAGCGGGGGCAACGGTGGATACGCAGTATTTT
abundance: .; v_gene: TRBV9; d_gene: TRBD1; j_gene: TRBJ1-1; CDR3aa: CASSVDPRSEQGIDTEAFF; CDR3nt: TGTGCCAGCAGCGTAGATCCCCGGAGCGAACAGGGGATCGACACTGAAGCTTTCTTT